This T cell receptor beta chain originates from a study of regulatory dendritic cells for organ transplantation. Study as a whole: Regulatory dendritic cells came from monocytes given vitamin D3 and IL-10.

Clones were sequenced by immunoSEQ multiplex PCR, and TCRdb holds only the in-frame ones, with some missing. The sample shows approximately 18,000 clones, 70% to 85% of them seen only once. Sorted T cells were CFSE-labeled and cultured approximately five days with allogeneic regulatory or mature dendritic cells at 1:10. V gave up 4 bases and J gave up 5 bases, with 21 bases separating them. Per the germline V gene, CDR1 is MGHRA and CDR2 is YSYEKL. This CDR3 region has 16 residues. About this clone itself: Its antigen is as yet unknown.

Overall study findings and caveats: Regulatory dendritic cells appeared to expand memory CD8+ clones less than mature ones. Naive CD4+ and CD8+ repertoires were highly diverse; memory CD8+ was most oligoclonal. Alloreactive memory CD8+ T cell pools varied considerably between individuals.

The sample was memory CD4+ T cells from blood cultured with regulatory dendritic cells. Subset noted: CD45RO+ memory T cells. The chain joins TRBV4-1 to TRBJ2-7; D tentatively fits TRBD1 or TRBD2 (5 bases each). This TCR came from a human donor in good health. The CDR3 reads CASSPGPGTAKDEQYF. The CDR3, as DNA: TGCGCCAGCAGCCCGGGACCCGGGACCGCGAAGGACGAGCAGTACTTC.